Listed below are T cell receptor beta chains from one sample, sequenced in a study of blood T cell repertoires in COVID-19. The protocol was immunoSEQ multiplex PCR, while the TCRdb copy is restricted to in-frame clones and leaves out a portion. The sample contains some 180,000 clones, roughly 89% of which appear only once. Sequencing used peripheral blood. The receptors come from a man in his forties or fifties with acute or convalescent COVID-19. Each CDR3 is given with its conserved first and last residue. A D gene is named only where the DNA matches it firmly. A clone size is listed for some rows: how often the clone was seen (once, few, many), or a class if it is expanded.

length,V,size,D,J,CDR3,DNA
14,TRBV18,.,.,TRBJ1-2,CASSPPSGAGGYTF,TGTGCCAGCTCACCACCTTCAGGGGCCGGTGGCTACACCTTC
14,TRBV5-1,.,.,TRBJ1-2,CASSLTGQAYGYTF,TGCGCCAGCAGCTTGACAGGGCAGGCCTATGGCTACACCTTC
15,TRBV5-1,once,.,TRBJ2-5,CASTHAQGTGETQYF,TGCGCCAGCACGCATGCACAGGGTACTGGGGAGACCCAGTACTTC
16,TRBV15,.,TRBD1,TRBJ2-7,CATSRDLRQGAYEQYF,TGTGCCACCAGCAGAGATCTAAGGCAGGGGGCTTACGAGCAGTACTTC
12,TRBV27,.,.,TRBJ2-7,CASSPHSYEQYF,TGTGCCAGCAGTCCCCACTCCTACGAGCAGTACTTC
14,TRBV9,.,TRBD1,TRBJ2-7,CASSATGDSKEQYF,TGTGCCAGCAGCGCGACAGGGGATTCGAAAGAGCAGTACTTC
14,TRBV9,.,.,TRBJ1-6,CASSVGQGYSPLHF,TGTGCCAGCAGCGTAGGACAAGGATATTCACCCCTCCACTTT
18,TRBV19,.,TRBD1,TRBJ2-3,CASSLGTGTGYSTDTQYF,TGTGCCAGTAGTTTAGGAACCGGGACAGGGTACAGCACAGATACGCAGTATTTT
14,TRBV10-1,.,TRBD2,TRBJ2-5,CASSDSGSGETQYF,TGCGCCAGCAGTGATAGCGGGAGCGGAGAGACCCAGTACTTC
15,TRBV2,.,.,TRBJ1-6,CASSLSSGRNSPLHF,TGTGCCAGCAGTTTGTCGTCAGGGAGGAATTCACCCCTCCACTTT
17,TRBV19,.,.,TRBJ2-2,CASSLGSLTTNTGELFF,TGTGCCAGCTCCCTAGGGAGTCTTACCACGAACACCGGGGAGCTGTTTTTT
11,TRBV10-3,.,.,TRBJ2-1,CAISAGSEQFF,TGTGCCATCAGTGCGGGTAGCGAGCAGTTCTTC
12,TRBV11-2,.,.,TRBJ2-7,CASSSRRDEQYF,TGTGCCAGCAGCTCCCGACGGGACGAGCAGTACTTC
16,TRBV24-1,.,TRBD1,TRBJ2-3,CATSPLLGQGTDTQYF,TGTGCCACCAGTCCCCTCTTAGGACAGGGGACAGATACGCAGTATTTT
15,TRBV28,once,TRBD2,TRBJ2-3,CASGTLAGAGDTQYF,TGTGCCAGCGGTACTCTAGCGGGAGCTGGAGATACGCAGTATTTT
13,TRBV5-4,once,TRBD1,TRBJ1-2,CASSPTGNDGYTF,TGTGCCAGCAGCCCGACAGGGAACGATGGCTACACCTTC
14,TRBV6-5,.,.,TRBJ2-2,CASSYSLNTGELFF,TGTGCCAGCAGTTACAGCCTGAACACCGGGGAGCTGTTTTTT
15,TRBV7-9,.,.,TRBJ1-4,CASSLTGNSNEKLFF,TGTGCCAGCAGCTTAACCGGGAACTCTAATGAAAAACTGTTTTTT
16,TRBV13,.,TRBD2,TRBJ2-1,CASSSSGGGSYNEQFF,TGTGCCAGCAGCTCTAGCGGGGGGGGATCGTACAATGAGCAGTTCTTC
15,TRBV6-2/TRBV6-3,.,TRBD2,TRBJ2-2,CASSRLAGGSGELFF,TGTGCCAGCAGCAGACTAGCGGGGGGCAGCGGGGAGCTGTTTTTT
14,TRBV4-2,.,TRBD1,TRBJ1-3,CASSPDRGENTIYF,TGTGCCAGCAGCCCCGACAGGGGGGAAAACACCATATATTTT
15,TRBV27,.,.,TRBJ1-5,CASSPERAVNQPQHF,TGTGCCAGCAGTCCTGAGAGGGCAGTCAATCAGCCCCAGCATTTT
15,TRBV5-1,.,TRBD1,TRBJ2-7,CASSQIRQGGYEQYF,TGCGCCAGCAGCCAGATCCGACAGGGGGGCTACGAGCAGTACTTC
13,TRBV12-1,.,.,TRBJ1-2,CASSFSAGGGYTF,TGTGCCAGCAGCTTTTCGGCAGGGGGCGGCTACACCTTC
16,TRBV4-1,once,TRBD2,TRBJ2-3,CASSQELALAGDTQYF,TGCGCCAGCAGCCAAGAATTAGCTCTAGCGGGGGATACGCAGTATTTT
14,TRBV11-1,few,.,TRBJ2-1,CASSSLRYYNEQFF,TGTGCCAGCAGCTCCCTCCGTTACTACAATGAGCAGTTCTTC
14,TRBV18,.,TRBD1,TRBJ2-2,CASSPRTGGEELFF,TGTGCCAGCTCACCACGGACAGGGGGGGAGGAGCTGTTTTTT
16,TRBV5-1,.,TRBD1,TRBJ2-1,CASSLDWDRGLNEQFF,TGCGCCAGCAGCTTGGACTGGGACAGGGGTCTAAATGAGCAGTTCTTC
16,TRBV3-1/TRBV3-2,.,.,TRBJ1-2,CASSHDLSTGGYGYTF,TGTGCCAGCAGCCATGATCTTTCGACAGGCGGCTATGGCTACACCTTC
17,TRBV27,.,TRBD2,TRBJ2-1,CASSFVGLAGRKNEQFF,TGTGCCAGCAGTTTCGTAGGACTAGCGGGGAGGAAGAATGAGCAGTTCTTC
15,TRBV27,once,TRBD1,TRBJ2-3,CASSFQGGWTDTQYF,TGTGCCAGCAGTTTTCAAGGGGGCTGGACAGATACGCAGTATTTT